Here is one T cell receptor (beta chain) with its context. The entry originates in a study of blood T cell repertoires in COVID-19. Original methodology: Using reference gene primer amplification, nucleated cell counts were estimated. The data were produced by immunoSEQ multiplex PCR, yet TCRdb's version contains in-frame clones alone and is incomplete. That table is the source of V, J and clone size, and D and trimming were worked out from the DNA. The table includes tens of thousands of clones, about 89% detected once. V was clipped by 6 bases and J by 2 bases, with 10 bases between them. The CDR3 length is 12 residues. Per germline, CDR1 SQVTM and CDR2 ANQGSEA. Seattle researchers signed up patients amid active infection and tracked them longitudinally.

The receptor was isolated from a man aged 70-80 years with COVID-19, enrolled during active disease. The V call is TRBV29-1, the J call TRBJ1-2; no clear D. The sequencing sample was made of peripheral blood. CDR3 sequence reads: CSVIGENYGYTF. CDR3 DNA sequence: TGCAGCGTCATCGGGGAAAACTATGGCTACACCTTC.